The source of this T cell receptor beta chain is a study of cytomegalovirus exposure and HLA in healthy donors. V lost 3 bases, J lost 10 bases, and 15 bases lay in between. The CDR3 is made up of 13 amino acids. Germline V gene data show CDR1 as SGHVS and CDR2 as FQNEAQ. The primer mix had 60 Vbeta and 13 Jbeta primers. Measured with immunoSEQ multiplex PCR; TCRdb has only the in-frame clones, and not every one. The repertoire consists of more than 150,000 clones, with approximately 71% occurring once and the leading ten covering about 7.7%. As concerns this clone: Its antigen is unknown.

Broader study findings: About 87% or about 30% of the time was how often most TCR beta V segments were productive, according to an earlier analysis. Follow-up analysis later connected one missense variant in DCLRE1C with trimming of TCR beta V- and J-genes.

The source material was PBMCs. This clonotype was obtained from a woman in her 40s in good health and CMV-seropositive. The V gene is TRBV7-8, the J gene TRBJ1-1; possibly TRBD1 for D (6 bases). The CDR3 nucleotides are TGTGCCAGCAGCTTCCAGGGGCGGGGGGTAGCTTTCTTT. Its protein product is CASSFQGRGVAFF. Looking up the rest from reference TRBV7-8 and TRBJ1-1 gives the full variable domain: GAGVSQSPRYKVAKRGQDVALRCDPISGHVSLFWYQQALGQGPEFLTYFQNEAQLDKSGLPSDRFFAERPEGSVSTLKIQRTQQEDSAVYLCASSFQGRGVAFFGQGTRLTVV.